This is a list of T cell receptor beta chains from one sample in a study of cytomegalovirus exposure and HLA in healthy donors. Profiling relied on immunoSEQ multiplex PCR, and the TCRdb table lists in-frame clones only, not all of them. The sample lists 150,000 to 200,000 clones; roughly 85% were seen once. Source material: PBMCs. The receptor source for this set is a young man in good health and CMV-seropositive. The CDR3 runs from the conserved cysteine through the conserved F or W. Each record gives: D gene, V gene, clone size, J gene, CDR3 protein, CDR3 DNA. D genes are given only for firm matches. Some rows mark clone size as missing; the rest say once, few, many or name a class of expanded clone.

d_gene: TRBD1; v_gene: TRBV5-6; abundance: -; j_gene: TRBJ2-7; CDR3aa: CASSPQRTGSYEQYF; CDR3nt: TGTGCCAGCAGCCCTCAACGGACAGGGTCCTACGAGCAGTACTTC
d_gene: TRBD1; v_gene: TRBV4-3; abundance: once; j_gene: TRBJ2-7; CDR3aa: CASSQGYRGLYEQYF; CDR3nt: TGCGCCAGCAGCCAAGGGTACAGGGGGCTTTACGAGCAGTACTTC
d_gene: TRBD1; v_gene: TRBV6-5; abundance: -; j_gene: TRBJ1-5; CDR3aa: CASSYLFRDRDQPQHF; CDR3nt: TGTGCCAGCAGTTACTTGTTCCGGGACAGGGACCAGCCCCAGCATTTT
d_gene: TRBD1; v_gene: TRBV7-9; abundance: -; j_gene: TRBJ1-4; CDR3aa: CASSPGQPNEKLFF; CDR3nt: TGTGCCAGCAGCCCGGGACAGCCTAATGAAAAACTGTTTTTT
d_gene: TRBD1; v_gene: TRBV9; abundance: -; j_gene: TRBJ1-2; CDR3aa: CASSGTGQWGGYTF; CDR3nt: TGTGCCAGCAGCGGGACGGGACAGTGGGGAGGCTACACCTTC
d_gene: -; v_gene: TRBV6-4; abundance: -; j_gene: TRBJ1-5; CDR3aa: CASSDSNHERGYGNQPQHF; CDR3nt: TGTGCCAGCAGTGACTCGAATCACGAGAGGGGGTACGGCAATCAGCCCCAGCATTTT
d_gene: -; v_gene: TRBV5-1; abundance: -; j_gene: TRBJ2-7; CDR3aa: CASSLAGIAYEQYF; CDR3nt: TGCGCCAGCAGCTTGGCAGGGATAGCCTACGAGCAGTACTTC
d_gene: -; v_gene: TRBV5-1; abundance: -; j_gene: TRBJ1-5; CDR3aa: CASSPGTWRGQPQHF; CDR3nt: TGCGCCAGCAGCCCGGGGACCTGGAGGGGTCAGCCCCAGCATTTT
d_gene: TRBD1; v_gene: TRBV4-3; abundance: -; j_gene: TRBJ2-2; CDR3aa: CASSARTGGDTGELFF; CDR3nt: TGCGCCAGCAGCGCAAGGACAGGGGGCGACACCGGGGAGCTGTTTTTT
d_gene: TRBD1; v_gene: TRBV2; abundance: -; j_gene: TRBJ1-1; CDR3aa: CASILNRGDSEAFF; CDR3nt: TGTGCCAGCATCCTTAACAGGGGGGATTCTGAAGCTTTCTTT
d_gene: -; v_gene: TRBV6-5; abundance: -; j_gene: TRBJ2-7; CDR3aa: CASRSGGVTYERF; CDR3nt: TGTGCCAGCAGGTCCGGGGGAGTAACCTACGAGCGGTTC
d_gene: TRBD1; v_gene: TRBV18; abundance: -; j_gene: TRBJ1-6; CDR3aa: CASSPTGDFNSPLHF; CDR3nt: TGTGCCAGCTCACCAACAGGGGATTTTAATTCACCCCTCCACTTT
d_gene: -; v_gene: TRBV6-6; abundance: -; j_gene: TRBJ2-7; CDR3aa: CASSVTGWAYF; CDR3nt: TGTGCCAGCAGTGTTACAGGGTGGGCGTACTTC
d_gene: -; v_gene: TRBV6-1; abundance: -; j_gene: TRBJ1-1; CDR3aa: CASSDPAGTKNTEAFF; CDR3nt: TGTGCCAGCAGTGATCCTGCCGGGACAAAGAACACTGAAGCTTTCTTT
d_gene: -; v_gene: TRBV19; abundance: -; j_gene: TRBJ1-5; CDR3aa: CASSTLSNQPQHF; CDR3nt: TGTGCCAGTAGTACGTTAAGCAATCAGCCCCAGCATTTT
d_gene: -; v_gene: TRBV5-6; abundance: -; j_gene: TRBJ1-6; CDR3aa: CASRGRGDNSPLHF; CDR3nt: TGTGCCAGCAGGGGCAGGGGTGATAATTCACCCCTCCACTTT
d_gene: TRBD1; v_gene: TRBV5-6; abundance: -; j_gene: TRBJ1-1; CDR3aa: CASSLVTGAEAFF; CDR3nt: TGTGCCAGCAGCTTGGTTACAGGGGCTGAAGCTTTCTTT
d_gene: TRBD1; v_gene: TRBV11-3; abundance: -; j_gene: TRBJ2-7; CDR3aa: CASSHGTESYEQYF; CDR3nt: TGTGCCAGCAGTCACGGGACAGAATCCTACGAGCAGTACTTC
d_gene: TRBD1; v_gene: TRBV7-9; abundance: -; j_gene: TRBJ2-7; CDR3aa: CASSFRQGNSYEQYF; CDR3nt: TGTGCCAGCAGCTTCCGACAGGGGAACTCCTACGAGCAGTACTTC
d_gene: -; v_gene: TRBV20-1; abundance: -; j_gene: TRBJ2-3; CDR3aa: CSAPIEDTQYF; CDR3nt: TGCAGTGCTCCCATTGAGGATACGCAGTATTTT
d_gene: TRBD2; v_gene: TRBV10-3; abundance: -; j_gene: TRBJ2-5; CDR3aa: CASSEAAGGPETQYF; CDR3nt: TGTGCCAGCAGTGAAGCAGCGGGGGGGCCAGAGACCCAGTACTTC
d_gene: -; v_gene: TRBV7-9; abundance: -; j_gene: TRBJ1-2; CDR3aa: CASSPTGNYGYTF; CDR3nt: TGTGCCAGCAGCCCTACAGGAAACTATGGCTACACCTTC
d_gene: TRBD1; v_gene: TRBV19; abundance: once; j_gene: TRBJ1-1; CDR3aa: CASSLQGASYEAFF; CDR3nt: TGTGCCAGTAGCCTACAGGGGGCGTCGTATGAAGCTTTCTTT
d_gene: TRBD1; v_gene: TRBV13; abundance: once; j_gene: TRBJ2-1; CDR3aa: CASSRLGQGDDEQFF; CDR3nt: TGTGCCAGCAGCCGCCTGGGACAGGGTGACGATGAGCAGTTCTTC
d_gene: TRBD1; v_gene: TRBV27; abundance: -; j_gene: TRBJ1-5; CDR3aa: CASSRQGRDQPQHF; CDR3nt: TGTGCCAGCAGTCGACAGGGACGAGATCAGCCCCAGCATTTT
d_gene: TRBD2; v_gene: TRBV7-2; abundance: few; j_gene: TRBJ2-5; CDR3aa: CASSSPISGEETQYF; CDR3nt: TGTGCCAGCAGCTCCCCGATAAGCGGGGAAGAGACCCAGTACTTC
d_gene: -; v_gene: TRBV10-3; abundance: -; j_gene: TRBJ2-5; CDR3aa: CAISESTEETQYF; CDR3nt: TGTGCCATCAGTGAAAGTACGGAGGAGACCCAGTACTTC
d_gene: -; v_gene: TRBV7-8; abundance: -; j_gene: TRBJ2-5; CDR3aa: CASRGPQEAQYF; CDR3nt: TGTGCCAGCAGGGGGCCCCAAGAGGCCCAGTACTTC
d_gene: -; v_gene: TRBV29-1; abundance: -; j_gene: TRBJ1-2; CDR3aa: CSVAKAGGDYGYTF; CDR3nt: TGCAGCGTTGCTAAGGCGGGGGGCGACTATGGCTACACCTTC
d_gene: TRBD2; v_gene: TRBV13; abundance: once; j_gene: TRBJ2-1; CDR3aa: CASRQRGGRSIENEQFF; CDR3nt: TGTGCCAGCAGACAGCGGGGGGGCCGCTCTATCGAAAATGAGCAGTTCTTC
d_gene: TRBD2; v_gene: TRBV11-3; abundance: -; j_gene: TRBJ2-3; CDR3aa: CASSLVSAGGTDTQYF; CDR3nt: TGTGCCAGCAGCCTGGTCTCGGCGGGGGGGACAGATACGCAGTATTTT
d_gene: -; v_gene: TRBV19; abundance: -; j_gene: TRBJ1-2; CDR3aa: CASSGGRRNGYTF; CDR3nt: TGTGCCAGTAGTGGAGGACGGCGTAACGGCTACACCTTC
d_gene: -; v_gene: TRBV10-3; abundance: -; j_gene: TRBJ1-1; CDR3aa: CAISESGGVNTEAFF; CDR3nt: TGTGCCATCAGTGAGTCAGGGGGGGTGAACACTGAAGCTTTCTTT
d_gene: -; v_gene: TRBV10-3; abundance: -; j_gene: TRBJ1-2; CDR3aa: CAISEELNYGYTF; CDR3nt: TGTGCCATCAGTGAAGAGTTGAACTATGGCTACACCTTC
d_gene: TRBD2; v_gene: TRBV11-2; abundance: -; j_gene: TRBJ2-5; CDR3aa: CASSPRGLSGGQQETQYF; CDR3nt: TGTGCCAGCAGCCCCCGGGGACTGAGCGGGGGCCAACAAGAGACCCAGTACTTC
d_gene: -; v_gene: TRBV5-4; abundance: -; j_gene: TRBJ2-2; CDR3aa: CASSLSRQGRNTGELFF; CDR3nt: TGTGCCAGCAGCTTGTCCAGGCAGGGTAGGAACACCGGGGAGCTGTTTTTT
d_gene: -; v_gene: TRBV5-1; abundance: -; j_gene: TRBJ2-5; CDR3aa: CASSLEADTRVWETQYF; CDR3nt: TGCGCCAGCAGCTTGGAGGCCGATACACGGGTTTGGGAGACCCAGTACTTC
d_gene: TRBD1; v_gene: TRBV19; abundance: -; j_gene: TRBJ1-1; CDR3aa: CASSSPGQGMAEAFF; CDR3nt: TGTGCCAGTAGCTCACCAGGACAGGGAATGGCTGAAGCTTTCTTT
d_gene: -; v_gene: TRBV5-4; abundance: -; j_gene: TRBJ2-7; CDR3aa: CASSLDSQGGSSYEQYF; CDR3nt: TGTGCCAGCAGCTTGGATTCCCAGGGGGGTAGCTCCTACGAGCAGTACTTC
d_gene: TRBD1; v_gene: TRBV13; abundance: once; j_gene: TRBJ2-7; CDR3aa: CASSLEPPSNRQGPTYEQYF; CDR3nt: TGTGCCAGCAGCTTAGAACCCCCCTCCAATAGACAGGGACCTACCTACGAGCAGTACTTC
d_gene: -; v_gene: TRBV2; abundance: -; j_gene: TRBJ1-3; CDR3aa: CASRTGGNTIYF; CDR3nt: TGTGCCAGCAGGACAGGAGGAAACACCATATATTTT
d_gene: -; v_gene: TRBV7-2; abundance: -; j_gene: TRBJ2-3; CDR3aa: CASSLAGAITDTQYF; CDR3nt: TGTGCCAGCAGCTTGGCGGGGGCGATCACAGATACGCAGTATTTT
d_gene: TRBD1; v_gene: TRBV6-1; abundance: medium-sized; j_gene: TRBJ2-7; CDR3aa: CASSKGQGAYEQYF; CDR3nt: TGTGCCAGCAGTAAAGGACAGGGAGCCTACGAGCAGTACTTC
d_gene: -; v_gene: TRBV13; abundance: -; j_gene: TRBJ1-1; CDR3aa: CATTLTKAGDTEAFF; CDR3nt: TGTGCCACCACCTTAACAAAGGCGGGAGACACTGAAGCTTTCTTT
d_gene: -; v_gene: TRBV2; abundance: -; j_gene: TRBJ2-7; CDR3aa: CASSAGWQGSSYEQYF; CDR3nt: TGTGCCAGCAGTGCTGGATGGCAGGGCTCCTCCTACGAGCAGTACTTC